This TCR beta chain originates from a study of blood T cell repertoires in COVID-19 (dated by TCRdb to the early 2020s). Background on the whole study: Collaborator samples came from the United States, Italy and Spain and covered acute and convalescent phases of COVID-19. The material from the prospective study consisted of cDNA or gDNA derived from T cells, B-cell-depleted T cells, or PBMCs. Subjects who had been exposed to COVID-19, were actively infected with it, or had recovered from it provided the deeply sampled blood TCRbeta repertoires that made up the dataset. The repertoires were released in a freely available public database intended as a resource for research on the immune response to SARS-CoV-2. Samples were obtained from the ongoing ImmuneRACE study (first 160 participants) and from about 1,300 subjects provided by 6 global collaborators. A de-identified subject ID, COVID-19 status, age in years and sex were almost always included in the sample metadata. Where available, HLA class I and class II types were obtained from metadata supplied by the sample provider rather than from assay-based typing.

Concerning this clone itself: Its antigen target is currently unknown. No base quality values were provided; no much bigger clone lies one nucleotide off.

From its cysteine to its phenylalanine, the CDR3 spans 15 amino acids. CDR3 DNA only is kept here, 45 bases in frame from base 1. The germline V gene encodes CDR1 LNHDA and CDR2 SQIVND (reference sequence). Deletion took 1 base off V and 0 bases off J, with a span of 7 bases between the germline ends. The immunoSEQ Assay, a bias-controlled multiplex PCR, was used to amplify TCRbeta CDR3 regions from genomic DNA. The paper's processing steps were these. Within the assay, amplification of reference gene primers was used to estimate how many nucleated cells each sample contained. Sequence reads were collapsed and filtered to measure the absolute abundance of every unique TCRbeta CDR3 rearrangement. Productive Simpson clonality was computed per sample as the square root of Simpson's diversity index over productive rearrangements. TCRdb re-hosts the immuneACCESS table, in-frame sequences only. Its copies lack some clones; in the studies checked, an unresolved V gene accounts for under half of them, and the cause for the rest is not known. V, J and clone size are those of that table, while D and trimming were read from the DNA. For this sample the table gives some 130,000 clones, of which 60% to 75% were detected only once. The ten top clones hold about 1.9% of the sample.

Whole blood was collected in K2EDTA tubes by collaborating institutions according to the institutions' own protocols. For TCRbeta analysis, collaborators shipped samples as frozen whole blood, isolated PBMCs, or DNA extracted from either of those sample types. Broader findings and caveats from the paper: The quantity of clinical and demographic metadata differed by source and by participant and was supplied without curation.

The chain employs TRBV19 and TRBJ1-5, with no reliable assignment of the D segment. The receptor comes from a woman aged 70 to 79 with acute or convalescent COVID-19. Sequencing input: peripheral blood. The DNA reads as follows: TGTGCCAGTAGTATAGGGGCTAATAGCAATCAGCCCCAGCATTTT. Translated, it reads CASSIGANSNQPQHF.